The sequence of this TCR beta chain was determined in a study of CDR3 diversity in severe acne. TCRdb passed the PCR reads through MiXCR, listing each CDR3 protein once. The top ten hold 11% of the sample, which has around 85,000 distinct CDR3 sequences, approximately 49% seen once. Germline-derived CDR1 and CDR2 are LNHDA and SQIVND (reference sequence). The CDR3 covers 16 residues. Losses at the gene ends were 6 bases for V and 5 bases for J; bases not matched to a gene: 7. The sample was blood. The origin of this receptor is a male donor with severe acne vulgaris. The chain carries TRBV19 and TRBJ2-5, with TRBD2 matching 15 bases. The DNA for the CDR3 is TGTGCCAGTAGCGCGGGGACTAGCGGGAGGAGGGAGACCCAGTACTTC. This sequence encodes CASSAGTSGRRETQYF.